This T cell receptor (beta chain) comes out of a study of control samples from healthy donors and cancer patients. Germline CDR1 reads SNHLY; CDR2 reads FYNNEI. V was pared by 6 bases and J by 7 bases, with 7 bases of the junction left unmatched. This CDR3 is built from 13 residues. Measured with immunoSEQ multiplex PCR; TCRdb has only the in-frame clones, and not every one. This sample has 150,000 to 200,000 clones, with approximately 92% found just once. The chain recombines TRBV2 with TRBJ1-2; 8 nucleotides line up with TRBD1. The receptor was derived from a man aged 18 to 35 in good health. The sequencing sample was made of blood. CDR3 region: CASSRTGNGGYTF. DNA of the CDR3: TGTGCCAGCAGCAGGACAGGGAATGGTGGCTACACCTTC.